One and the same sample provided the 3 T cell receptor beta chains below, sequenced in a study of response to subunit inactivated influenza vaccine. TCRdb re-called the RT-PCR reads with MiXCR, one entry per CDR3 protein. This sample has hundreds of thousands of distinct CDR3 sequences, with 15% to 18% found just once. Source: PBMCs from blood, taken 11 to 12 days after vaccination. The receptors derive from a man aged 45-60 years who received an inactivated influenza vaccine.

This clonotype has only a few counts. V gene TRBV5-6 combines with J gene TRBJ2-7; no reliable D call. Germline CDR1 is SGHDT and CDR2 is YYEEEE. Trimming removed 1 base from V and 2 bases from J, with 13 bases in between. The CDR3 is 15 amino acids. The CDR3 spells CASSLYGEATYEQYF. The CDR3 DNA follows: TGTGCCAGCAGCTTGTATGGGGAAGCCACCTACGAGCAGTACTTC.

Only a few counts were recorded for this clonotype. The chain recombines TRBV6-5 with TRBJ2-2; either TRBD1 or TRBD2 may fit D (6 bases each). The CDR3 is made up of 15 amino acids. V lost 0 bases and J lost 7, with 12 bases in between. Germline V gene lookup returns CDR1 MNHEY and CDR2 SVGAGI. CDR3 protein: CASSYSTGGHGELFF. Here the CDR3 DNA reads TGTGCCAGCAGTTACTCGACCGGGGGCCACGGGGAGCTGTTTTTT.

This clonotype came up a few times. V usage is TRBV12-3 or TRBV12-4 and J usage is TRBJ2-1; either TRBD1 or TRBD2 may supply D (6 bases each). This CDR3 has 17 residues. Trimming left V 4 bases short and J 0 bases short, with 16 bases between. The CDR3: CASSSFGGGDSYNEQFF. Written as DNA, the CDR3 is TGTGCCAGCAGTTCTTTCGGGGGCGGGGACTCCTACAATGAGCAGTTCTTC.